A single sample gave rise to the 10 T cell receptor beta chains below, sequenced in a study of identical twins. TCRdb re-derived calls from the 5' RACE reads in MiXCR, one entry per CDR3 protein. The repertoire consists of about 210,000 distinct CDR3 sequences, with approximately 9% occurring once and the leading ten covering about 5%. The specimen sequenced was memory (CD45RO+) T cells sorted from blood. Every receptor here comes from a woman between 18 and 29 years old in good health.

This clonotype was seen more than once but under ten times. This chain's CDR3 is CASSPRASVGNEQFF. In nucleotides, the CDR3 is TGTGCCAGCAGTCCCCGGGCTAGCGTAGGCAATGAGCAGTTCTTC. This chain uses TRBV12-3 or TRBV12-4 with TRBJ2-1, with D perhaps matching TRBD2 (6 bases). The CDR3 contains 15 residues. V lost 5 bases and J 6 bases, leaving 17 bases between the germline ends.

This clonotype was detected ten times or more. This chain uses TRBV29-1 with TRBJ2-1, with 10 bases that match TRBD1. Per the germline V gene, CDR1 is SQVTM and CDR2 is ANQGSEA. The CDR3 extends over 12 amino acids. The V gene end was trimmed by 7 bases and the J gene end by 9 bases; junction bases not matched to a gene: 6. CDR3 region: CSGGQGVSEQFF. The CDR3 DNA reads as TGCAGCGGTGGACAGGGGGTGAGTGAGCAGTTCTTC.

The V gene is TRBV9, the J gene TRBJ1-4, with TRBD1 as a possible D gene (5 bases). V shed 3 bases and J shed 6 bases, with 15 bases lying between them. This CDR3 region has 15 residues. CDR1 and CDR2 (germline): SGDLS, YYNGEE. In nucleotides, the CDR3 is TGTGCCAGCAGCGGGGGGACCGGGTGGTATGAAAAACTGTTTTTT. Amino acids: CASSGGTGWYEKLFF.

This clonotype was seen a handful of times. The chain recombines TRBV28 with TRBJ2-1, with no clear D. V lost 4 bases to trimming and J lost 5 bases, with 12 bases between them. Germline CDR1 is MDHEN and CDR2 is SYDVKM. The CDR3 loop spans 14 amino acids. CDR3 DNA: TGTGCCAGCAGTTCTGACGCAACCGACAATGAGCAGTTCTTC. It encodes CASSSDATDNEQFF. The whole variable domain, filled in from reference TRBV28 and TRBJ2-1, reads DVKVTQSSRYLVKRTGEKVFLECVQDMDHENMFWYRQDPGLGLRLIYFSYDVKMKEKGDIPEGYSVSREKKERFSLILESASTNQTSMYLCASSSDATDNEQFFGPGTRLTVL.

This clonotype showed up many times. The chain couples TRBV28 to TRBJ1-5, with D possibly matching TRBD1 (6 bases). Germline loops: CDR1 MDHEN, CDR2 SYDVKM. Trimming pared 7 bases from V and 2 bases from J, leaving 12 bases between. This CDR3 region has 14 residues. The CDR3 loop is CASTTGGRNQPQHF. CDR3 nucleotide sequence: TGTGCCAGCACGACAGGAGGCCGCAATCAGCCCCAGCATTTT.

This chain connects TRBV5-6 to TRBJ2-5, with 11 bases identical to TRBD2. This CDR3 comprises 14 residues. The ends lost 6 bases at V and 3 bases at J; junction bases unmatched: 4. Germline CDR1 and CDR2: SGHDT and YYEEEE. In nucleotides, the CDR3 is TGTGCCAGCACCGAGGGACTAGCGGAAGAGACCCAGTACTTC. It translates to CASTEGLAEETQYF. The whole variable domain, remainder taken from reference TRBV5-6 and TRBJ2-5, is DAGVTQSPTHLIKTRGQQVTLRCSPKSGHDTVSWYQQALGQGPQFIFQYYEEEERQRGNFPDRFSGHQFPNYSSELNVNALLLGDSALYLCASTEGLAEETQYFGPGTRLLVL.

This sequence joins TRBV10-2 and TRBJ2-3, with 8 positions matching TRBD2. The V gene end was trimmed by 4 bases and the J gene end by 5 bases; junction bases not matched to a gene: 5. The germline CDR1 and CDR2 sequences are WSHSY and SAAADI. The length of the CDR3 is 14 residues. The DNA for the CDR3 is TGCGCCAGCAGTGTCAGCGGGAGACGAGATACGCAGTATTTT. As protein: CASSVSGRRDTQYF.

This clonotype appeared a few times. This chain connects TRBV29-1 to TRBJ1-5; D is undetermined. Deletions cut 7 bases from V and 0 bases from J, with 10 bases between. The germline gives CDR1 SQVTM, CDR2 ANQGSEA. This CDR3 comprises 13 residues. CDR3 loop: CSAQSYSNQPQHF. CDR3 coding DNA: TGCAGCGCCCAGAGTTATAGCAATCAGCCCCAGCATTTT.

This clonotype was counted many times. The V call is TRBV10-3, the J call TRBJ2-7; 8 nucleotides align to TRBD1. Germline V gene sequence: CDR1 ENHRY, CDR2 SYGVKD. V was clipped by 3 bases and J by 4 bases; unmatched bases: 5. The CDR3 is 14 amino acids. CDR3 protein: CAISDGDRSYEQYF. Written as DNA, the CDR3 is TGTGCCATCAGTGACGGGGACAGGTCATACGAGCAGTACTTC.

The gene calls are TRBV11-2 and TRBJ1-4; 9 bases map to TRBD1. The CDR3 covers 14 residues. The germline CDR1 and CDR2 sequences are SGHAT and FQNNGV. V gave up 4 bases and J gave up 7 bases; unmatched junction bases: 4. CDR3 sequence (DNA): TGTGCCAGCAGCTGGGACAGGGCCGGTGAAAAACTGTTTTTT. Its protein product is CASSWDRAGEKLFF.